Below are 9 T cell receptor beta chains sequenced from a single sample in a study of blood T cell repertoires in COVID-19. Clones were read by immunoSEQ multiplex PCR, and TCRdb kept only the in-frame ones, dropping some. In the table there are about 120,000 clones, 75% to 85% of which are singletons. Specimen: peripheral blood. The origin of the receptors is a human donor in a cohort sampled during active COVID-19.

The J gene is TRBJ2-7, the V gene TRBV6-5; 8 bases are a match to TRBD1. V was pared by 5 bases and J by 3 bases, with 9 bases of the junction left unmatched. The CDR3 is made up of 15 amino acids. The germline V gene has CDR1 MNHEY and CDR2 SVGAGI. CDR3 in DNA: TGTGCCAGCAGTCTACGGGACAGGTCTATCTACGAGCAGTACTTC. It encodes CASSLRDRSIYEQYF.

V gene TRBV20-1 combines with J gene TRBJ2-3; the match to TRBD2 covers 12 bases. Per germline, CDR1 DFQATT and CDR2 SNEGSKA (reference sequence). CDR3 length: 20 amino acids. The V gene end was trimmed by 3 bases and the J gene end by 6 bases; junction bases not matched to a gene: 22. As DNA, the CDR3 is TGCAGTGCTAGTTTATACCCGACTAGCGGGAGAGCGATATTACGGGATACGCAGTATTTT. This sequence encodes CSASLYPTSGRAILRDTQYF.

The rearrangement uses TRBV2 and TRBJ2-3; 9 bases are a match to TRBD1. Germline V gives CDR1 SNHLY, CDR2 FYNNEI. The CDR3 spans 14 residues. V shed 3 bases and J 3 bases; nucleotides not matched to a gene: 1. The CDR3 loop reads CASSEGQGTDTQYF. The CDR3 DNA reads TGTGCCAGCAGTGAGGGACAGGGTACAGATACGCAGTATTTT.

The genes are TRBV28 and TRBJ1-2, with a possible D match to TRBD1 (6 bases). V dropped 6 bases and J dropped 2 bases, with 13 bases sitting between them. The CDR3 has 14 amino acids. Germline V gives CDR1 MDHEN, CDR2 SYDVKM. DNA of the CDR3: TGTGCCAGCAGCCCTGGGGGGGGCAACTATGGCTACACCTTC. Translation gives CASSPGGGNYGYTF.

The chain uses TRBV7-9 and TRBJ1-4, with unresolved D. Trimming shortened V by 5 bases and J by 4 bases, and 11 bases separated the two germline ends. CDR1 is SEHNR, CDR2 FQNEAQ, per germline (reference sequence). The CDR3 length is 14 residues. The CDR3, as DNA: TGTGCCAGCAGCCCTACAGTGGGTAATGAAAAACTGTTTTTT. Residues: CASSPTVGNEKLFF.

The chain has TRBV19 and TRBJ1-1; TRBD1 matches at 8 bases. Looked up from germline, CDR1 is LNHDA and CDR2 is SQIVND (reference sequence). CDR3 length: 16 residues. Trimming at V came to 5 bases and at J to 1 base, leaving 9 bases not matched to a gene. CDR3 amino acids: CASSPRTGTTNTEAFF. The CDR3 DNA follows: TGTGCCAGTAGTCCAAGGACAGGGACAACGAACACTGAAGCTTTCTTT.

The chain joins TRBV18 to TRBJ1-1; 8 bases fit TRBD1. Germline CDR1 and CDR2: KGHSH and LQKENI. With V trimmed by 4 bases and J by 10 bases, 14 bases remained unmatched. This CDR3 contains 15 residues. CDR3 nucleotide sequence: TGTGCCAGCTCACTGGGAGACAGGGGCGATTTAGTAGCTTTCTTT. Protein product: CASSLGDRGDLVAFF.

The V call is TRBV5-6, the J call TRBJ1-2; 11 bases agree with TRBD1. This CDR3 is built from 16 residues. Germline V gives CDR1 SGHDT, CDR2 YYEEEE. V dropped 0 bases and J dropped 8; count of bases not matched to a gene: 9. The CDR3 protein is CASSLASDRGRRGYTF. CDR3 nucleotide sequence: TGTGCCAGCAGCTTGGCCTCGGACAGGGGGCGCCGGGGCTACACCTTC.

The chain links TRBV6-4 to TRBJ2-2, with D possibly matching TRBD2 (6 bases). The CDR3 has 17 residues. With 4 bases removed from V and 0 bases from J, the gap between germline ends came to 15 bases. Germline V gene data show CDR1 as MRHNA and CDR2 as SNTAGT. The CDR3 nucleotides read TGTGCCAGCAGTGTACGACTAGGAGGGGCGAACACCGGGGAGCTGTTTTTT. This encodes CASSVRLGGANTGELFF.